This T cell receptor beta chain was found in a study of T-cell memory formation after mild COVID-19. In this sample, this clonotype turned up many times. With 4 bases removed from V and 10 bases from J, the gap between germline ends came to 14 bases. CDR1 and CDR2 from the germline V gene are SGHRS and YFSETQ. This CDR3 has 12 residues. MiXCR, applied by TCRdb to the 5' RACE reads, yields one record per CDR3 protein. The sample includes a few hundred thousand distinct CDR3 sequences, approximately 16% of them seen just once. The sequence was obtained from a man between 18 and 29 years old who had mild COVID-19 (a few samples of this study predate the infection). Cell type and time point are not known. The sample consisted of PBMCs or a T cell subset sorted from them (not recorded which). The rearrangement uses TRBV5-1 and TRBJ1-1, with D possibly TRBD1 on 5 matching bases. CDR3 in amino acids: CASSDPGKAAFF. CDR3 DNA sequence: TGCGCCAGCAGCGATCCAGGGAAGGCAGCTTTCTTT.